The 21 T cell receptor beta chains listed next were all sequenced from one sample in a study of OX40 agonist ivuxolimab in advanced cancers. Profiled with immunoSEQ multiplex PCR; TCRdb holds only in-frame clones, not every one. In the table there are 65,000 to 85,000 clones, 80% to 95% of which are singletons. The input for sequencing was CD4+ or CD8+ T cells sorted from blood, taken in a trial of the OX40 agonist ivuxolimab. These receptors all come from an adult with an advanced solid tumor such as melanoma, head and neck, liver or kidney cancer.

This sequence joins TRBV6-6 and TRBJ1-5; 7 nucleotides line up with TRBD1. Germline assignment: CDR1 MNHNY and CDR2 SVGAGI (reference sequence). The length of the CDR3 is 15 residues. V shed 10 bases, J shed 4 bases, and the junction held 13 bases outside the gene matches. CDR3 bases: TGTGCCATCAGGTCGACAGGGAGTGGGAATCAGCCCCAGCATTTT. Translated: CAIRSTGSGNQPQHF.

The chain combines TRBV6-5 with TRBJ2-4; D unresolved. The germline V and J ends were trimmed by 8 bases and 2 bases, with 10 bases remaining between them. Looked up from germline, CDR1 is MNHEY and CDR2 is SVGAGI. The CDR3 runs to 13 residues. CDR3 loop: CASWTGSKNIQYF. CDR3 DNA: TGTGCCAGCTGGACGGGCTCCAAAAACATTCAGTACTTC.

Regarding this clone: The germline gene is not matched at one end of the junction; a read error may be the cause. The rearrangement joins TRBV28 to TRBJ2-1, with TRBD2 matching 10 bases. There are 12 residues in the CDR3. The germline V gene encodes CDR1 MDHEN and CDR2 SYDVKM. CDR3 sequence reads: CASSSPSGRRLF. CDR3 nucleotide sequence: TGTGCCAGCAGTTCTCCTAGCGGGAGACGGCTCTTC.

The chain combines TRBV27 with TRBJ2-1; either TRBD1 or TRBD2 may fit D (6 bases each). Trimming stripped 3 bases from V and 15 bases from J, with 15 bases between. Germline loops: CDR1 MNHEY, CDR2 SMNVEV (reference sequence). This CDR3 region has 12 residues. DNA of the CDR3: TGTGCCAGCAGTTTCCCCGACGGGGGCAGGTTCTTC. Its protein product is CASSFPDGGRFF.

In DNA form, the CDR3 reads TGCAGCGTTGAGCTCAATCGCGGCACTGAAGCTTTCTTT. Its protein is CSVELNRGTEAFF. J is TRBJ1-1 and V is TRBV29-1; no clear D. The V end lost 3 bases, the J end lost 4 bases, and 12 bases lay between the germline ends. CDR1 and CDR2 from the germline V gene are SQVTM and ANQGSEA. CDR3 size: 13 residues.

The chain employs TRBV19 and TRBJ1-6; 9 bases map to TRBD1. The trim removed 7 bases at V and 3 bases at J, leaving 4 bases unmatched. The CDR3 loop spans 15 amino acids. The germline V gene encodes CDR1 LNHDA and CDR2 SQIVND (reference sequence). CDR3 loop: CASTGGQGYNSPLHF. In DNA, the CDR3 is TGTGCCAGTACCGGGGGACAGGGCTATAATTCACCCCTCCACTTT.

This clone is a singleton in its sample. This chain connects TRBV18 to TRBJ1-3; D is ambiguous. Trimming removed 2 bases from V and 0 bases from J, with 11 bases in between. The CDR3 length is 16 residues. Germline CDR1 and CDR2: KGHSH and LQKENI. Written as DNA, the CDR3 is TGTGCCAGCTCACCATTCGGGGATATCTCTGGAAACACCATATATTTT. Its translation: CASSPFGDISGNTIYF.

The CDR3 reads CASTSSRPTYNEQFF. The DNA for the CDR3 is TGTGCCAGTACGTCGAGCCGTCCGACCTACAATGAGCAGTTCTTC. This chain connects TRBV19 to TRBJ2-1; D gene unclear. Looked up from germline, CDR1 is LNHDA and CDR2 is SQIVND (reference sequence). The CDR3 has 15 amino acids. V lost 7 bases and J 2 bases, leaving 15 bases between the germline ends.

In this sample, this clone turned up once. The chain's CDR3 is CASSPSGDTQYF. The DNA for the CDR3 is TGTGCCAGCAGCCCAAGTGGGGATACGCAGTATTTT. This sequence joins TRBV7-9 and TRBJ2-3; D not resolved. The CDR3 totals 12 residues. From germline, CDR1 is SEHNR and CDR2 FQNEAQ (reference sequence). V dropped 5 bases and J dropped 6 bases, with 9 bases sitting between them.

V and J are TRBV19 and TRBJ2-3; no firm D call. The germline V and J ends were trimmed by 5 bases and 0 bases, with 12 bases remaining between them. This CDR3 has 15 amino acids. Germline V gene lookup returns CDR1 LNHDA and CDR2 SQIVND (reference sequence). CDR3 sequence reads: CASSLGSASTDTQYF. CDR3 in DNA: TGTGCCAGTAGTCTTGGCAGTGCTAGCACAGATACGCAGTATTTT. Full variable domain (outside the CDR3, taken from reference TRBV19 and TRBJ2-3): DGGITQSPKYLFRKEGQNVTLSCEQNLNHDAMYWYRQDPGQGLRLIYYSQIVNDFQKGDIAEGYSVSREKKESFPLTVTSAQKNPTAFYLCASSLGSASTDTQYFGPGTRLTVL.

The chain has TRBV7-9 and TRBJ1-2; D uncertain. Germline V lookup: CDR1 SEHNR, CDR2 FQNEAQ (reference sequence). This CDR3 spans 13 amino acids. Trimming removed 1 base from V and 3 bases from J, with 6 bases in between. CDR3 bases: TGTGCCAGCAGCTTAGGTCCAGACTATGGCTACACCTTC. Its protein product is CASSLGPDYGYTF.

This clone has just a few counts. This chain joins TRBV7-3 and TRBJ1-6; D call uncertain. Germline assignment: CDR1 SGHTA and CDR2 FQGTGA. The CDR3 is 16 residues long. V dropped 2 bases and J dropped 7 bases, with 15 bases sitting between them. CDR3 DNA: TGTGCCAGCAGCTTATTCGGCGAGTTAGGGAATTCACCCCTCCACTTT. As protein: CASSLFGELGNSPLHF.

The chain is built from TRBV6-6 and TRBJ2-1; D perhaps matches TRBD2 (5 bases). V was trimmed by 7 bases and J by 7 bases, leaving 14 bases between them. Germline V gene lookup returns CDR1 MNHNY and CDR2 SVGAGI (reference sequence). The CDR3 length is 13 residues. The CDR3 DNA reads TGTGCCAGCATACTAGGCCAAATGAATGAGCAGTTCTTC. The encoded protein is CASILGQMNEQFF.

V usage is TRBV5-1 and J usage is TRBJ1-1; unclear D gene. Germline V gives CDR1 SGHRS, CDR2 YFSETQ. V was cut by 4 bases and J by 3 bases, with 19 bases left in between. The CDR3 is 16 residues long. The CDR3 nucleotides are TGCGCCAGCAGCCCCGACGGAGGGAGAGTAGACACTGAAGCTTTCTTT. Protein: CASSPDGGRVDTEAFF.

The V and J genes are TRBV5-1 and TRBJ2-1; 10 bases align to TRBD2. J lost 9 bases, V lost 4 bases, and 13 bases had no gene match. Germline V gives CDR1 SGHRS, CDR2 YFSETQ. The CDR3 consists of 16 residues. The CDR3 sequence: CASSPVAGGHGGEQFF. The DNA of the CDR3 is TGCGCCAGCAGCCCGGTAGCGGGAGGTCACGGGGGTGAGCAGTTCTTC.

The rearrangement links TRBV5-1 to TRBJ1-5; 9 bases agree with TRBD1. Germline CDR1 is SGHRS and CDR2 is YFSETQ. The CDR3 length is 15 residues. Unmatched junction bases numbered 3, after V lost 4 bases and J lost 1 base. The CDR3 spells CASSRTGDSNQPQHF. In DNA, the CDR3 is TGCGCCAGCAGCAGGACAGGGGACAGCAATCAGCCCCAGCATTTT.

The J gene is TRBJ2-7, the V gene TRBV7-6; D gene ambiguous. CDR3 size: 14 residues. Per the germline V gene, CDR1 is SGHVS and CDR2 is FNYEAQ. V was trimmed by 0 bases and J by 0 bases, leaving 6 bases between them. Here the CDR3 reads CASSLASVSYEQYF. The DNA of the CDR3 is TGTGCCAGCAGCTTAGCGAGCGTCTCCTACGAGCAGTACTTC. The variable domain in full, completed from reference TRBV7-6 and TRBJ2-7, reads GAGVSQSPRYKVTKRGQDVALRCDPISGHVSLYWYRQALGQGPEFLTYFNYEAQQDKSGLPNDRFSAERPEGSISTLTIQRTEQRDSAMYRCASSLASVSYEQYFGPGTRLTVT.

The genes are TRBV9 and TRBJ2-3; 7 positions match TRBD2. The CDR3 spans 18 residues. The germline V gene has CDR1 SGDLS and CDR2 YYNGEE. J gave up 6 bases and V 4 bases, and 20 bases lay outside the gene matches. The CDR3 sequence is CASSTSWGREGSFDTQYF. The CDR3 DNA follows: TGTGCCAGCAGCACCTCTTGGGGGAGGGAAGGAAGTTTTGATACGCAGTATTTT. Full variable domain (missing parts from reference TRBV9 and TRBJ2-3): DSGVTQTPKHLITATGQRVTLRCSPRSGDLSVYWYQQSLDQGLQFLIQYYNGEERAKGNILERFSAQQFPDLHSELNLSSLELGDSALYFCASSTSWGREGSFDTQYFGPGTRLTVL.

CDR3 sequence: CASSLTTGAITDTQYF. Here the CDR3 DNA reads TGCGCCAGCAGCTTGACTACGGGAGCAATCACAGATACGCAGTATTTT. V is TRBV5-1 and J is TRBJ2-3, with D perhaps matching TRBD2 (6 bases). The germline CDR1 and CDR2 sequences are SGHRS and YFSETQ. Trimming shortened V by 1 base and J by 2 bases, and 14 bases separated the two germline ends. The CDR3 has 16 amino acids.

V and J are TRBV6-1 and TRBJ1-1, with a tentative D call TRBD1 (5 bases). CDR3 length equals 13 residues. V dropped 6 bases and J dropped 4 bases, with 12 bases sitting between them. Germline assignment: CDR1 MNHNS and CDR2 SASEGT. The CDR3 sequence: CASRGGEGTEAFF. The CDR3 nucleotides read TGTGCCAGCAGGGGGGGAGAGGGCACTGAAGCTTTCTTT.

The chain employs TRBV18 and TRBJ2-5; D gene unclear. Germline assignment: CDR1 KGHSH and CDR2 LQKENI. The germline V and J ends were trimmed by 3 bases and 2 bases, with 10 bases remaining between them. The CDR3 consists of 14 residues. CDR3 DNA: TGTGCCAGCTCACCTCCGAACGTACAAGAGACCCAGTACTTC. Its translation: CASSPPNVQETQYF.